This T cell receptor (beta chain) was found in a study of blood T cells in healthy people across ages. Germline-derived CDR1 and CDR2 are PRHDT and FYEKMQ (reference sequence). The CDR3 has 23 residues. Trimming pared 0 bases from V and 0 bases from J, leaving 31 bases between. Then a second PCR, running roughly 7 to 11 cycles, was carried out with a sample-barcoded 5' primer and a J-beta primer mix. TCRdb reanalysed the 5' RACE reads using MiXCR and keeps one entry per CDR3 protein. Of about a million distinct CDR3 sequences in the sample, around 46% are singletons; the top ten hold about an eighth.

Material for sequencing was blood. This clonotype was obtained from a man aged 30 to 45 in good health. This sequence joins TRBV13 and TRBJ2-3, with D perhaps TRBD2 (6 bases). CDR3 DNA sequence: TGTGCCAGCAGCTTAGGCCGCTCGCCTCCGGGACTCAAGGGGAAAGGTAGCACAGATACGCAGTATTTT. This codes for CASSLGRSPPGLKGKGSTDTQYF.